This is a list of T cell receptor beta chains from one sample in a study of T cells after yellow fever vaccination. Each CDR3 protein gets one entry after TCRdb re-called the 5' RACE reads with MiXCR. Among some 16,000 distinct CDR3 sequences listed, around 4% were seen once. The source was PBMCs, either bulk or a sorted T-cell subset (CD4+, CD8+, memory, or dextramer-sorted; not recorded which), collected 15 days after the yellow fever booster vaccination. The receptors come from a man younger than 40 who received the YFV17D yellow fever vaccine. Each CDR3 is given with its conserved first and last residue. Fields, in order: V gene, CDR3 length, D gene, CDR3 protein. D genes are given only for firm matches.

v_call: TRBV7-2
cdr3_length: 13
d_call: TRBD2
cdr3_aa: CASSYRRGTEQYF

v_call: TRBV20-1
cdr3_length: 14
d_call: TRBD1
cdr3_aa: CSAYTGTGDNEQYF

v_call: TRBV2
cdr3_length: 14
d_call: -
cdr3_aa: CASSPRQVLETQYF

v_call: TRBV5-1
cdr3_length: 14
d_call: -
cdr3_aa: CASSLEDRNYGYTF

v_call: TRBV7-2
cdr3_length: 13
d_call: -
cdr3_aa: CASSISTQETQYF

v_call: TRBV28
cdr3_length: 14
d_call: -
cdr3_aa: CASSSPLLNYGYTF

v_call: TRBV20-1
cdr3_length: 15
d_call: TRBD1
cdr3_aa: CSAPSLDRVGTEAFF

v_call: TRBV5-6
cdr3_length: 14
d_call: -
cdr3_aa: CASGPGPLSYEQYF

v_call: TRBV12-3/TRBV12-4
cdr3_length: 15
d_call: -
cdr3_aa: CASSLLGDDGDTQYF

v_call: TRBV20-1
cdr3_length: 15
d_call: TRBD2
cdr3_aa: CSAAGTSGNSYEQYF

v_call: TRBV28
cdr3_length: 14
d_call: -
cdr3_aa: CASSLTPLQEKLFF

v_call: TRBV12-3/TRBV12-4
cdr3_length: 17
d_call: -
cdr3_aa: CASRNPYLTDAKNIQYF

v_call: TRBV15
cdr3_length: 15
d_call: -
cdr3_aa: CATSRDSGLSYEQYF

v_call: TRBV20-1
cdr3_length: 11
d_call: -
cdr3_aa: CSARTLGPQHF

v_call: TRBV27
cdr3_length: 14
d_call: -
cdr3_aa: CASSRWDSPYEQYF

v_call: TRBV20-1
cdr3_length: 16
d_call: TRBD2
cdr3_aa: CSASPRTSGSYNEQFF

v_call: TRBV11-3
cdr3_length: 12
d_call: -
cdr3_aa: CASSLIGNEQFF

v_call: TRBV10-1
cdr3_length: 16
d_call: TRBD2
cdr3_aa: CASSESDGRGESEQYF